This T cell receptor beta chain was captured in a study of tumor-infiltrating lymphocytes in oesophageal squamous cell carcinoma. TCRdb fed the PCR reads into MiXCR, producing one record per CDR3 protein. Here the sample spans roughly 16,000 distinct CDR3 sequences, 35% to 45% being singletons. Germline CDR1 reads SGHTA; CDR2 reads FQGTGA. The length of the CDR3 is 16 residues. The sequencing input was normal esophageal tissue next to the tumor. V usage is TRBV7-3 and J usage is TRBJ2-5; unclear D gene. Near its end, the DNA agrees better with TRBJ2-3, so the J call may be wrong. The receptor was isolated from a female donor with esophageal squamous cell carcinoma. The CDR3 here is CASSLNPRLPGDTQYF. CDR3 sequence (DNA): TGTGCCAGCAGCTTAAATCCCAGACTGCCCGGGGATACGCAGTATTTT.